What follows are 31 T cell receptor beta chains derived from one specimen sequenced in a study of STAT5B mutations in CD4+ large granular lymphocyte leukemia. Measured with immunoSEQ multiplex PCR; TCRdb has only the in-frame clones, and not every one. The sample consists of about 35,000 clones, about 70% of them appearing once. Sequenced input: CD4+ T cells from blood buffy coats. The receptors were gathered from a human donor in good health.

The rearrangement uses TRBV9 and TRBJ1-2, with 12 bases aligning to TRBD1. Germline trimming cut 2 bases from V and 8 bases from J; bases unmatched to any gene: 7. Germline loops: CDR1 SGDLS, CDR2 YYNGEE. The CDR3 length is 15 residues. Here the CDR3 reads CASSVTGQGARGYTF. The CDR3 region has the DNA TGTGCCAGCAGCGTCACGGGACAGGGGGCCAGGGGCTACACCTTC.

The chain's CDR3 is CATSSRGLAGDQETQYF. The DNA of the CDR3 is TGTGCCACCAGCAGTAGGGGACTAGCGGGAGACCAAGAGACCCAGTACTTC. This chain links TRBV15 with TRBJ2-5, with 14 bases identical to TRBD2. With 3 bases clipped from V and 0 bases from J, the junction kept 3 bases outside the gene matches. This CDR3 has 17 amino acids. CDR1 is LNHNV, CDR2 YYDKDF, per germline (reference sequence).

In its sample, this clone was seen once. J is TRBJ1-4 and V is TRBV7-9; no clear D. Trimming cost V 5 bases and J 6 bases, with 16 bases left between them. Germline assignment: CDR1 SEHNR and CDR2 FQNEAQ (reference sequence). The CDR3 length is 15 residues. CDR3 nucleotide sequence: TGTGCCAGCAGCCCTGGAACTCAAAAGGATGAAAAACTGTTTTTT. Translating gives CASSPGTQKDEKLFF.

V is TRBV10-2 and J is TRBJ1-1, with a possible D match to TRBD1 (5 bases). Germline lookup yields CDR1 WSHSY and CDR2 SAAADI. Trimming removed 3 bases at V and 3 bases at J, with 17 bases between. This CDR3 is built from 16 residues. CDR3 loop: CASSDPFRVLDTEAFF. DNA for the CDR3: TGCGCCAGCAGTGACCCCTTCAGGGTCCTGGACACTGAAGCTTTCTTT.

The rearrangement links TRBV7-8 to TRBJ1-2, with D perhaps TRBD1 (6 bases). Germline CDR1 and CDR2: SGHVS and FQNEAQ. The V end was cut by 1 base, the J end by 0 bases, with 9 bases between. CDR3 size: 15 residues. The CDR3 loop is CASSLDAGANYGYTF. The CDR3 DNA reads TGTGCCAGCAGCTTAGATGCAGGGGCTAACTATGGCTACACCTTC.

V gene TRBV5-6 combines with J gene TRBJ2-3; TRBD1 aligns across 7 bases. Germline CDR1 and CDR2: SGHDT and YYEEEE. This CDR3 is built from 16 residues. J gave up 1 base and V 0 bases, and 5 bases lay outside the gene matches. CDR3 nucleotides: TGTGCCAGCAGCTTGGTGGTGCAGGGGGGCACAGATACGCAGTATTTT. Its translation: CASSLVVQGGTDTQYF.

The V and J genes are TRBV7-2 and TRBJ2-1, with D hard to call. V dropped 4 bases and J dropped 0 bases, with 10 bases sitting between them. Germline values: CDR1 SGHTA, CDR2 FQGNSA. The CDR3 is made up of 15 amino acids. The CDR3 protein is CASSSTQGSYNEQFF. CDR3 DNA sequence: TGTGCCAGCAGCTCCACCCAAGGCTCCTACAATGAGCAGTTCTTC.

The chain is built from TRBV4-1 and TRBJ1-5; D unclear. V lost 0 bases to trimming and J lost 0 bases, with 9 bases between them. This CDR3 region has 16 residues. The V gene's germline CDR1 is MGHRA and CDR2 YSYEKL. CDR3 residues: CASSQDRDNSNQPQHF. CDR3 nucleotide sequence: TGCGCCAGCAGCCAAGATCGAGACAATAGCAATCAGCCCCAGCATTTT.

The chain links TRBV5-1 to TRBJ1-2, with 8 bases that match TRBD1. CDR1 is SGHRS, CDR2 YFSETQ, per germline. The CDR3 contains 17 residues. V lost 4 bases to trimming and J lost 3 bases; unmatched junction nucleotides: 14. CDR3: CASSPETAGGFDYGYTF. For the CDR3, the DNA is TGCGCCAGCAGCCCGGAGACGGCAGGGGGCTTTGACTATGGCTACACCTTC.

This clone was detected a few times. CDR3 DNA: TGTGCCAGCAGCTTAGATTACCACGAGCAGTACTTC. This gives the protein CASSLDYHEQYF. The J gene is TRBJ2-7, the V gene TRBV7-9; D is uncertain. Trimming took off 1 base at V and 5 bases at J, with 6 bases between the two ends. Germline-derived CDR1 and CDR2 are SEHNR and FQNEAQ (reference sequence). The CDR3 runs to 12 residues.

This rearrangement joins TRBV2 to TRBJ1-1, with TRBD1 matching 7 bases. This CDR3 contains 14 residues. CDR1 and CDR2 from the germline V gene are SNHLY and FYNNEI. Trimming removed 2 bases from V and 1 base from J; junction bases left unmatched: 1. As DNA, the CDR3 is TGTGCCAGCAGTGAAAGACAGGGGAACACTGAAGCTTTCTTT. Protein: CASSERQGNTEAFF.

The J gene is TRBJ2-2, the V gene TRBV19; D gene uncertain. Trimming stripped 10 bases from V and 0 bases from J, with 18 bases between. Germline V gene sequence: CDR1 LNHDA, CDR2 SQIVND (reference sequence). The CDR3 is 16 amino acids. CDR3 in amino acids: CATSSRGMTNTGELFF. The CDR3 coding sequence is TGTGCCACCTCCAGTCGCGGCATGACGAACACCGGGGAGCTGTTTTTT.

V and J are TRBV5-4 and TRBJ2-5; no firm D call. V was cut by 1 base and J by 2 bases, with 3 bases left in between. There are 12 residues in the CDR3. Per the germline V gene, CDR1 is SGHNT and CDR2 is YYREEE (reference sequence). The CDR3, as DNA: TGTGCCAGCAGCTTGCCGCAAGAGACCCAGTACTTC. As protein: CASSLPQETQYF.

The chain couples TRBV7-2 to TRBJ2-3; D remains ambiguous. This CDR3 is 15 amino acids long. Germline V lookup: CDR1 SGHTA, CDR2 FQGNSA. Trimming removed 5 bases at V and 0 bases at J, with 12 bases between. For the CDR3, the DNA is TGTGCCAGCAGCCTACTCCCCGGGAGCACAGATACGCAGTATTTT. Amino acid sequence: CASSLLPGSTDTQYF.

The V call is TRBV5-1, the J call TRBJ2-3, with 10 positions matching TRBD1. CDR3 size: 15 residues. With V trimmed by 4 bases and J by 1 base, 3 bases remained unmatched. Germline V CDR1 and CDR2: SGHRS, YFSETQ. The CDR3 bases are TGCGCCAGCAGCGCGGGGACAGGGGGCACAGATACGCAGTATTTT. This encodes CASSAGTGGTDTQYF.

The V call is TRBV11-2, the J call TRBJ2-3; D remains unclear. Germline V gene lookup returns CDR1 SGHAT and CDR2 FQNNGV. V lost 1 base and J lost 0, with 5 bases in between. The CDR3 has 14 amino acids. The CDR3 sequence is CASSLAPSTDTQYF. For the CDR3, the DNA is TGTGCCAGCAGCTTAGCCCCTAGCACAGATACGCAGTATTTT.

The gene calls are TRBV5-6 and TRBJ1-2; TRBD1 matches 11 bases. CDR1 is SGHDT, CDR2 YYEEEE, per germline. This CDR3 region has 14 residues. V shed 3 bases and J 7 bases; nucleotides not matched to a gene: 5. CDR3 bases: TGTGCCAGCAGCTCCCGGACAGGGGGCAGTGGCTACACCTTC. Translation gives CASSSRTGGSGYTF.

The chain recombines TRBV5-8 with TRBJ2-2, with a weak D call TRBD1 (6 bases). The CDR3 has 17 amino acids. V shed 4 bases and J shed 0 bases, with 16 bases lying between them. CDR1 is SGHTS, CDR2 YDEGEE, per germline. The CDR3 bases are TGTGCCAGCAGCACACAGGGTTTGGCGGCGAACACCGGGGAGCTGTTTTTT. As protein: CASSTQGLAANTGELFF.

The chain couples TRBV29-1 to TRBJ1-1; D gene uncertain. The CDR3 has 12 residues. CDR1 and CDR2 from the germline V gene are SQVTM and ANQGSEA. V gave up 4 bases and J gave up 0 bases, with 6 bases separating them. Here the CDR3 DNA reads TGCAGCGTTGGTAGACTGAACACTGAAGCTTTCTTT. This encodes CSVGRLNTEAFF.

This clone showed up just a few times. The J gene is TRBJ1-4, the V gene TRBV19; no clear D gene. From germline, CDR1 is LNHDA and CDR2 SQIVND (reference sequence). V lost 6 bases and J lost 0, with 17 bases in between. This CDR3 contains 17 residues. CDR3 DNA sequence: TGTGCCAGTAGCGGCGGGAGGTTGGTTGCAACTAATGAAAAACTGTTTTTT. Encoded protein: CASSGGRLVATNEKLFF.

The gene calls are TRBV19 and TRBJ2-3, with TRBD1 matching 9 bases. Germline V gene lookup returns CDR1 LNHDA and CDR2 SQIVND (reference sequence). Trimming took 6 bases from V and 4 from J; bases not matched to a gene: 8. The CDR3 has 15 amino acids. CDR3 in amino acids: CASRKPGQGADTQYF. CDR3 sequence (DNA): TGTGCCAGTAGGAAACCGGGACAGGGTGCAGATACGCAGTATTTT. Full variable domain (rest looked up from reference TRBV19 and TRBJ2-3): DGGITQSPKYLFRKEGQNVTLSCEQNLNHDAMYWYRQDPGQGLRLIYYSQIVNDFQKGDIAEGYSVSREKKESFPLTVTSAQKNPTAFYLCASRKPGQGADTQYFGPGTRLTVL.

The rearrangement joins TRBV2 to TRBJ1-5; the D gene is possibly TRBD1 (5 bases). The CDR3 is 12 residues long. CDR1 and CDR2 from the germline V gene are SNHLY and FYNNEI. Trimming removed 6 bases at V and 5 bases at J, with 8 bases between. The CDR3 sequence is CASRQVDQPQHF. The DNA for the CDR3 is TGTGCCAGCAGACAGGTGGATCAGCCCCAGCATTTT.

The chain joins TRBV21-1 to TRBJ1-1. TRBV21-1 is labeled a pseudogene. CDR3 length: 20 residues. CDR3 bases: TGTGCCAGCACTTCATTCCAAGGAAATCCAGCTGCTTCAATGAACACTGAAGCTTTCTTT. Amino acid sequence: CASTSFQGNPAASMNTEAFF.

The chain has TRBV7-2 and TRBJ1-2, with a possible D match to TRBD1 (5 bases). Germline assignment: CDR1 SGHTA and CDR2 FQGNSA. This CDR3 spans 13 amino acids. Trimming removed 1 base at V and 8 bases at J, with 11 bases between. As DNA, the CDR3 is TGTGCCAGCAGCTTAGAGCGACGGGGGGGCTACACCTTC. Amino acid sequence: CASSLERRGGYTF.

The rearrangement joins TRBV5-5 to TRBJ2-5; 7 bases match TRBD1. Gene TRBJ2-7 matches the end of the DNA better, so the J call may be wrong. The CDR3 loop spans 14 amino acids. The germline CDR1 and CDR2 sequences are SGHKS and YYEKEE (reference sequence). The CDR3, as DNA: TGTGCCAGCAGCAAAAGGGACAGCTCCTACGAGCAGTACTTC. It encodes CASSKRDSSYEQYF.

The V call is TRBV5-5, the J call TRBJ1-5; no reliable D call. The CDR3 sequence is 17 residues long. Germline loops: CDR1 SGHKS, CDR2 YYEKEE (reference sequence). The V and J ends lost 2 bases and 0 bases respectively, with 15 bases between them. The CDR3, as DNA: TGTGCCAGCAGCTTTCGTCCCGGAGCCGATAGCAATCAGCCCCAGCATTTT. Residues: CASSFRPGADSNQPQHF. Based on the CDR3 plus reference TRBV5-5 and TRBJ1-5, the full variable domain is DAGVTQSPTHLIKTRGQQVTLRCSPISGHKSVSWYQQVLGQGPQFIFQYYEKEERGRGNFPDRFSARQFPNYSSELNVNALLLGDSALYLCASSFRPGADSNQPQHFGDGTRLSIL.

The V and J genes are TRBV9 and TRBJ2-7; D possibly corresponds to TRBD1 (6 bases). CDR3 size: 13 residues. V lost 4 bases and J 6 bases, leaving 14 bases between the germline ends. Germline-derived CDR1 and CDR2 are SGDLS and YYNGEE. CDR3 residues: CASSTAQGREQYF. The CDR3 DNA is TGTGCCAGCAGCACCGCACAGGGTCGCGAGCAGTACTTC.

The chain has TRBV20-1 and TRBJ2-5, with D unresolved. The germline V gene encodes CDR1 DFQATT and CDR2 SNEGSKA (reference sequence). Deletions cut 0 bases from V and 5 bases from J, with 4 bases between. This CDR3 spans 11 amino acids. CDR3 amino acids: CSARDRETQYF. Written as DNA, the CDR3 is TGCAGTGCTAGAGATCGTGAGACCCAGTACTTC.

CDR3 sequence: CASSLGRWGTEAFF. The CDR3 nucleotides read TGTGCCAGCAGTTTGGGCAGGTGGGGGACTGAAGCTTTCTTT. The chain uses TRBV27 and TRBJ1-1, with a tentative D call TRBD1 (5 bases). Trimming cost V 3 bases and J 5 bases, with 13 bases left between them. CDR3 length equals 14 residues. The germline gives CDR1 MNHEY, CDR2 SMNVEV (reference sequence).

J is TRBJ2-2 and V is TRBV7-3; perhaps D is TRBD1 or TRBD2 (5 bases each). This CDR3 is built from 12 residues. V was cut by 2 bases and J by 9 bases, with 7 bases left in between. Germline V gives CDR1 SGHTA, CDR2 FQGTGA. The CDR3 loop is CASSLGTRELFF. DNA for the CDR3: TGTGCCAGCAGCTTAGGGACCAGGGAGCTGTTTTTT.

The gene calls are TRBV7-9 and TRBJ1-4; 7 nucleotides line up with TRBD1. The CDR3 contains 15 residues. V dropped 5 bases and J dropped 3; count of bases not matched to a gene: 6. Germline loops: CDR1 SEHNR, CDR2 FQNEAQ (reference sequence). The CDR3 reads CASSRQGTSNEKLFF. As DNA, the CDR3 is TGTGCCAGCAGCCGACAGGGAACCTCTAATGAAAAACTGTTTTTT.